This TCR beta chain emerged from a study of response to subunit inactivated influenza vaccine. V dropped 4 bases and J dropped 8; count of bases not matched to a gene: 6. This CDR3 is built from 14 residues. Germline V gene lookup returns CDR1 SGHRS and CDR2 YFSETQ. MiXCR, applied by TCRdb to the RT-PCR reads, yields one record per CDR3 protein. Of around 520,000 distinct CDR3 sequences detected, about 12% appear once; the ten largest clones hold about a tenth. In its sample, this clonotype was seen a few times. V usage is TRBV5-1 and J usage is TRBJ1-4; 9 bases line up with TRBD1. The receptor's source is a man aged 50-60 years who received an inactivated influenza vaccine. This specimen was PBMCs from blood, taken on the day of vaccination. The DNA for the CDR3 is TGCGCCAGCAGCGCGGGACAGGGAGGCGAAAAACTGTTTTTT. Encoded protein: CASSAGQGGEKLFF.